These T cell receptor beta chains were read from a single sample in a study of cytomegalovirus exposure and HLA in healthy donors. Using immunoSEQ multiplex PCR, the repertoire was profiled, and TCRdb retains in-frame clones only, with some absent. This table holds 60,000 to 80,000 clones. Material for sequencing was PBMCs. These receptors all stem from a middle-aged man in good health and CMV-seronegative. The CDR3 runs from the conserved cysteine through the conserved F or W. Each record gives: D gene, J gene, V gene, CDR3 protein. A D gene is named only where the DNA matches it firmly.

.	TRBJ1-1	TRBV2	CASRSAGNMNTEAFF
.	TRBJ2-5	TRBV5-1	CASSLQDNYKETQYF
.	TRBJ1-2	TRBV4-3	CASSQEGSWGANYGYTF
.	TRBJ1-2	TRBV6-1	CASTRGRAYGYTF
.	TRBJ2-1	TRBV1	CTSSQEAGLEVYNEQFF
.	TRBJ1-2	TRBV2	CASRGGENYGYTF
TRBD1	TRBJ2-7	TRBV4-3	CASSLGQGYEQYF
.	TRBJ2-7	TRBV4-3	CASSQDLLGGLGAYEQYF
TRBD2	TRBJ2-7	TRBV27	CASKPGLAGGLEQYF
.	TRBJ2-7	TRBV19	CASRDSTSYEQYF
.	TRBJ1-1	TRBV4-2	CASSQDRGWDTEAFF
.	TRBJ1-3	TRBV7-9	CASSVGYSTGNTIYF
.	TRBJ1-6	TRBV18	CASSRGDRANSPLHF
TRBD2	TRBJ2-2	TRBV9	CASNGASGPTGELFF